This T cell receptor (beta chain) comes out of a study of cytomegalovirus exposure and HLA in healthy donors. Study-level background: HLA-typed donors contributed 80 million to 85 million unique TCRs, which were held in an early data release.

The length of the CDR3 is 14 residues. V lost 6 bases, J lost 7 bases, and 6 bases stayed unmatched. Germline V lookup: CDR1 MDHEN, CDR2 SYDVKM. Researchers ran the PCR with 60 Vbeta and 13 Jbeta primers. Per the original data handling: Later, 65 million to 90 million unique TCR beta chains were counted in an analysis, and about 12 million of them were shared. Repertoires were generated with immunoSEQ multiplex PCR, while TCRdb's copy carries only in-frame clones and drops some. That table furnishes V, J and clone size, whereas the DNA furnished D and trimming. The sample has around 70,000 clones, 74% seen once.

Material: PBMCs. This sequence joins TRBV28 and TRBJ1-4; the match to TRBD1 covers 9 bases. The clonotype comes from a human donor in good health. Here the CDR3 reads CASSPPDRGEKLFF. In DNA, the CDR3 is TGTGCCAGCAGCCCACCGGACAGGGGTGAAAAACTGTTTTTT.